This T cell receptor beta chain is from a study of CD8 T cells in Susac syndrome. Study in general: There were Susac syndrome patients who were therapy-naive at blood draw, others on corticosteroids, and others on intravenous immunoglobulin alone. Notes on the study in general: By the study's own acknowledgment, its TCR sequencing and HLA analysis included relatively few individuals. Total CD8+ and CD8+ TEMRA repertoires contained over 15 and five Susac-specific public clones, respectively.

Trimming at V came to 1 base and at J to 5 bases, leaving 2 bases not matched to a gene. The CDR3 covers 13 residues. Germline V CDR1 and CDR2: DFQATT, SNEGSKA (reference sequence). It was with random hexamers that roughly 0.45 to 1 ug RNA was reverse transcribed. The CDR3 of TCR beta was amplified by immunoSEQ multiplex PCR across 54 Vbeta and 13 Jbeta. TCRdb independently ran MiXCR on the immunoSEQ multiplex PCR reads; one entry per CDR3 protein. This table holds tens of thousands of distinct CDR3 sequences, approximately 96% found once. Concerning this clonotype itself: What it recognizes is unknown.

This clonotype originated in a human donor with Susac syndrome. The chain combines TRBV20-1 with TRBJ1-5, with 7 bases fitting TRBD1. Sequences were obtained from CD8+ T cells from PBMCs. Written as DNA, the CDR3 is TGCAGTGCTAGAGGAGGGGGCGATCAGCCCCAGCATTTT. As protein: CSARGGGDQPQHF.